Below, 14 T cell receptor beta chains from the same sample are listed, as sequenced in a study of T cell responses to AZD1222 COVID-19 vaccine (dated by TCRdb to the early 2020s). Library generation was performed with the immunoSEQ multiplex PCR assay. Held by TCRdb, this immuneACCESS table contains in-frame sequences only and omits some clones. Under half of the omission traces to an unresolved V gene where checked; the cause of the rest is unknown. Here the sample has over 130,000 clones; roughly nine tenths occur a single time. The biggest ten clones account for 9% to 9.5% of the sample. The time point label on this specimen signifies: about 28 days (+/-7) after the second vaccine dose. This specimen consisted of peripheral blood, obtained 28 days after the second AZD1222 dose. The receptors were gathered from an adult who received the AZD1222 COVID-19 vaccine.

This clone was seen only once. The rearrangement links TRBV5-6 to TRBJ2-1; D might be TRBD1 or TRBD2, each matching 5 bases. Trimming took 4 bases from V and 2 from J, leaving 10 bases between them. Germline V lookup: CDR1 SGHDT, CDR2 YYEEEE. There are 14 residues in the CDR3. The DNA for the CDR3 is TGTGCCAGCAGCAGGGACCTACCCTACAATGAGCAGTTCTTC. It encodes CASSRDLPYNEQFF.

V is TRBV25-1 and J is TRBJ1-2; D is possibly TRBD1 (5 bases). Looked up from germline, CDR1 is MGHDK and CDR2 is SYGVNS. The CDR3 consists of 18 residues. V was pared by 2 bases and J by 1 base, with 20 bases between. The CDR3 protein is CASSESGGGETFNYGYTF. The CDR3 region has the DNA TGTGCCAGCAGTGAAAGTGGGGGAGGGGAAACGTTTAACTATGGCTACACCTTC.

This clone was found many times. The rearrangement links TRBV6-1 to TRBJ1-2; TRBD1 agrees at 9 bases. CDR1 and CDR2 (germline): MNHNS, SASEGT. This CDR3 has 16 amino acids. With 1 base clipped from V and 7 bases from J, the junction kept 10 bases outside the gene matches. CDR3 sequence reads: CASSEEGEDRGSGYTF. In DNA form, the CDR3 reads TGTGCCAGCAGTGAAGAAGGGGAAGACAGGGGGAGTGGCTACACCTTC.

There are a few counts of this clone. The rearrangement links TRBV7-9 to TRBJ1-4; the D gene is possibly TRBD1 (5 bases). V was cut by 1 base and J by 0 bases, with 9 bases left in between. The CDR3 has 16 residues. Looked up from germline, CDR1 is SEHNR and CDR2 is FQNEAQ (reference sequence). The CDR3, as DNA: TGTGCCAGCAGCTTAGGGGGGAGATCAACTAATGAAAAACTGTTTTTT. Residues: CASSLGGRSTNEKLFF. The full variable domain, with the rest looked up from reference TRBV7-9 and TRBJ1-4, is DTGVSQNPRHKITKRGQNVTFRCDPISEHNRLYWYRQTLGQGPEFLTYFQNEAQLEKSRLLSDRFSAERPKGSFSTLEIQRTEQGDSAMYLCASSLGGRSTNEKLFFGSGTQLSVL.

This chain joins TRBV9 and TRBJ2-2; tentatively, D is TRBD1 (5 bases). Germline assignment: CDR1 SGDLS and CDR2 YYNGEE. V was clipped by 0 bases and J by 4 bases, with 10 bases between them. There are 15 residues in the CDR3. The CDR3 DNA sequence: TGTGCCAGCAGCGTAGAGGGGCGTGCCACCGGGGAGCTGTTTTTT. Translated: CASSVEGRATGELFF.

The CDR3 region has the DNA TGTGCCAGCAGTTTAGGGGTGGGAGTCTCGGATGAGCAGTTCTTC. It specifies CASSLGVGVSDEQFF. The chain recombines TRBV27 with TRBJ2-1; the D gene is possibly TRBD2 (5 bases). The V and J ends lost 2 bases and 8 bases respectively, with 16 bases between them. The CDR3 runs to 15 residues. The germline V gene encodes CDR1 MNHEY and CDR2 SMNVEV (reference sequence).

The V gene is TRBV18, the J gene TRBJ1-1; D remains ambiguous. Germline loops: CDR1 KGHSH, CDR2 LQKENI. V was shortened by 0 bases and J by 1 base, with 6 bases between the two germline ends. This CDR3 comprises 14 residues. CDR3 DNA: TGTGCCAGCTCACCACCGGAATGGAACACTGAAGCTTTCTTT. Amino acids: CASSPPEWNTEAFF.

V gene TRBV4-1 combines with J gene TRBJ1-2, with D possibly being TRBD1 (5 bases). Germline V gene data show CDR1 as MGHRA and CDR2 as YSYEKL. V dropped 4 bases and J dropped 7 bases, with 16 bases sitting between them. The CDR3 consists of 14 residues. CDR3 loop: CASSLGLGGTGYTF. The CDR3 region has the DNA TGCGCCAGCAGCCTCGGGCTCGGGGGTACTGGCTACACCTTC.

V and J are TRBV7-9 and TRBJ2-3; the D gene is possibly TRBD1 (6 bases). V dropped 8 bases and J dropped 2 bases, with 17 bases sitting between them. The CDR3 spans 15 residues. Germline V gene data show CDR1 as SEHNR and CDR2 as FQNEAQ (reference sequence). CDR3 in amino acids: CASRLVRDNTDTQYF. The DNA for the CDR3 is TGTGCCAGCCGGTTGGTGAGGGACAACACAGATACGCAGTATTTT.

The CDR3 region is CSALGLYGYTF. For the CDR3, the DNA is TGCAGTGCCCTGGGACTCTATGGCTACACCTTC. This chain joins TRBV20-1 and TRBJ1-2; TRBD1 is a possible D gene (5 bases). Germline assignment: CDR1 DFQATT and CDR2 SNEGSKA (reference sequence). Trimming shortened V by 6 bases and J by 4 bases, and 9 bases separated the two germline ends. This CDR3 is built from 11 residues.

The CDR3 DNA reads as TGTGCCAGCAGTTCGTCCCGGACAGGGCACTCACCCCTCCACTTT. It is translated as CASSSSRTGHSPLHF. V gene TRBV27 combines with J gene TRBJ1-6; 8 positions match TRBD1. J gave up 10 bases and V 4 bases, and 9 bases lay outside the gene matches. Looked up from germline, CDR1 is MNHEY and CDR2 is SMNVEV (reference sequence). This CDR3 comprises 15 residues.

The CDR3 reads CASSQGLGGTQYF. The CDR3 DNA is TGTGCCAGCAGCCAAGGGCTCGGGGGGACCCAGTACTTC. V gene TRBV6-2 or TRBV6-3 combines with J gene TRBJ2-5; tentatively, D is TRBD2 (6 bases). The V gene's germline CDR1 is MNHEY and CDR2 SVGEGT. The CDR3 length is 13 residues. The germline V and J ends were trimmed by 6 bases and 7 bases, with 15 bases remaining between them.

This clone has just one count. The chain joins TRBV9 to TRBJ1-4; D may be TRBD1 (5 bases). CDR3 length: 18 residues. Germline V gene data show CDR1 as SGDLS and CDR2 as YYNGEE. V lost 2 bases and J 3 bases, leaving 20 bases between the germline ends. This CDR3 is CASSVSTGHPWANEKLFF. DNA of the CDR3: TGTGCCAGCAGCGTTTCCACCGGACACCCCTGGGCTAATGAAAAACTGTTTTTT.

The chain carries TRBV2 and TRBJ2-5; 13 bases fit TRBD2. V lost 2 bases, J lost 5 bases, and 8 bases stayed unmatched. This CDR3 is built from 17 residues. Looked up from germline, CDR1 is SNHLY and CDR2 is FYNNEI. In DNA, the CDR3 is TGTGCCAGCAGTGAACGCGGACTAGCGGGAGCGGGTGAGACCCAGTACTTC. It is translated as CASSERGLAGAGETQYF.